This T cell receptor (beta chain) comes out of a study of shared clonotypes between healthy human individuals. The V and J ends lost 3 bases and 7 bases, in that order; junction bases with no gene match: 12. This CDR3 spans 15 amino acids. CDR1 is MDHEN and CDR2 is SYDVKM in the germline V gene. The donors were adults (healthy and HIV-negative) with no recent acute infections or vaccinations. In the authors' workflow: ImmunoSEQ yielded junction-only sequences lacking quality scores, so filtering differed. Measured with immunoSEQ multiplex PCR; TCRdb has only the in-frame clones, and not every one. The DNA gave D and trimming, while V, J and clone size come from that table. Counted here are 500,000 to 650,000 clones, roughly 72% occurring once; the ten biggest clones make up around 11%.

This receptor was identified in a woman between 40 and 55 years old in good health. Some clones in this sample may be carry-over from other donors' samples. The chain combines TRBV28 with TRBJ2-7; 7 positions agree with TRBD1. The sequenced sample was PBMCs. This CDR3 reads CASSFSSRIRGEQYF. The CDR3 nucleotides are TGTGCCAGCAGTTTTTCTTCCCGGATCAGGGGGGAGCAGTACTTC.